The 11 T cell receptor beta chains given below trace back to one sample, sequenced in a study of cytomegalovirus exposure and HLA in healthy donors. Clones were read by immunoSEQ multiplex PCR, and TCRdb kept only the in-frame ones, dropping some. The sample holds 100,000 to 150,000 clones, about 90% seen once. The sequencing sample was made of PBMCs. All receptors derive from a woman younger than 30 in good health and CMV-seronegative.

V usage is TRBV19 and J usage is TRBJ2-1, with 7 positions matching TRBD2. Germline CDR1 and CDR2: LNHDA and SQIVND (reference sequence). This CDR3 comprises 15 residues. After removal of 1 base from V and 3 bases from J, the junction contained 3 bases not matched to a gene. CDR3 amino acids: CASSIASGYYNEQFF. CDR3 nucleotide sequence: TGTGCCAGTAGTATAGCTAGCGGCTACTACAATGAGCAGTTCTTC.

This clone was observed once. The genes are TRBV19 and TRBJ2-1; 10 nucleotides agree with TRBD2. The CDR3 consists of 18 residues. The V gene's germline CDR1 is LNHDA and CDR2 SQIVND (reference sequence). Losses at the gene ends were 4 bases for V and 4 bases for J; bases not matched to a gene: 13. The CDR3 region is CASSRLAGFGWGYNEQFF. Here the CDR3 DNA reads TGTGCCAGTAGTAGACTAGCGGGCTTCGGATGGGGGTACAATGAGCAGTTCTTC.

This sequence joins TRBV19 and TRBJ2-7; 9 bases map to TRBD1. The CDR3 totals 13 residues. From germline, CDR1 is LNHDA and CDR2 SQIVND (reference sequence). J lost 3 bases, V lost 11 bases, and 8 bases had no gene match. The DNA for the CDR3 is TGTGCCGTAGGACAGGGGACGGTCTACGAGCAGTACTTC. Translated: CAVGQGTVYEQYF.

CDR3 sequence reads: CASSTSGGNEQFF. CDR3 sequence (DNA): TGTGCCAGCAGCACATCCGGGGGCAATGAGCAGTTCTTC. The rearrangement links TRBV5-6 to TRBJ2-1, with TRBD2 as a possible D gene (6 bases). The V end was cut by 4 bases, the J end by 6 bases, with 11 bases between. The CDR3 covers 13 residues. The V gene's germline CDR1 is SGHDT and CDR2 YYEEEE.

The chain links TRBV28 to TRBJ1-3, with D perhaps matching TRBD1 (5 bases). The length of the CDR3 is 20 residues. CDR1 and CDR2 (germline): MDHEN, SYDVKM. The germline V and J ends were trimmed by 6 bases and 1 base, with 28 bases remaining between them. The CDR3 DNA follows: TGTGCCAGCAGCTCTGTGGGGGGAGAAACGAGGGAAAAATCTGGAAACACCATATATTTT. Its translation: CASSSVGGETREKSGNTIYF.

The chain is built from TRBV30 and TRBJ1-4, with 10 bases identical to TRBD1. Germline V lookup: CDR1 GTSNPN, CDR2 SVGIG (reference sequence). V lost 2 bases and J lost 7; bases outside the gene matches: 7. The CDR3 runs 15 residues. The CDR3 sequence: CAWSSRQGASEKLFF. The CDR3 DNA is TGTGCCTGGAGTTCTCGACAGGGGGCAAGTGAAAAACTGTTTTTT. The full variable domain, in which reference TRBV30 and TRBJ1-4 provide the parts outside the CDR3, is SQTIHQWPATLVQPVGSPLSLECTVEGTSNPNLYWYRQAAGRGLQLLFYSVGIGQISSEVPQNLSASRPQDRQFILSSKKLLLSDSGFYLCAWSSRQGASEKLFFGSGTQLSVL.

Only one count was recorded for this clone. The V gene is TRBV27, the J gene TRBJ2-5; possibly TRBD2 for D (5 bases). CDR3 length: 15 amino acids. V gave up 5 bases and J gave up 5 bases, with 18 bases separating them. CDR1 is MNHEY and CDR2 is SMNVEV in the germline V gene (reference sequence). This chain's CDR3 is CASSPRGRTGETQYF. The DNA for the CDR3 is TGTGCCAGCAGTCCCCGCGGACGGACGGGGGAGACCCAGTACTTC.

This rearrangement joins TRBV9 to TRBJ2-1, with TRBD2 as a possible D gene (6 bases). Trimming cost V 4 bases and J 5 bases, with 13 bases left between them. Germline V gene lookup returns CDR1 SGDLS and CDR2 YYNGEE. The CDR3 loop spans 14 amino acids. CDR3 loop: CASSTRDLNNEQFF. The CDR3 DNA reads TGTGCCAGCAGCACCCGGGACTTAAACAATGAGCAGTTCTTC.

This clone was seen a handful of times. The chain employs TRBV7-2 and TRBJ2-3; D is unclear. The CDR3 is 15 residues long. Trimming cost V 5 bases and J 0 bases, with 12 bases left between them. The V gene's germline CDR1 is SGHTA and CDR2 FQGNSA. In DNA form, the CDR3 reads TGTGCCAGCAGCCACCAGTCAGTAAGCACAGATACGCAGTATTTT. This translates into CASSHQSVSTDTQYF. The variable domain in full, with the rest retrieved from reference TRBV7-2 and TRBJ2-3, is GAGVSQSPSNKVTEKGKDVELRCDPISGHTALYWYRQSLGQGLEFLIYFQGNSAPDKSGLPSDRFSAERTGGSVSTLTIQRTQQEDSAVYLCASSHQSVSTDTQYFGPGTRLTVL.

This clone was found once. The chain couples TRBV27 to TRBJ2-7; a possible D gene is TRBD2 (5 bases). The CDR3 sequence is 13 residues long. V was trimmed by 4 bases and J by 4 bases, leaving 11 bases between them. CDR1 and CDR2 (germline): MNHEY, SMNVEV (reference sequence). CDR3 sequence (DNA): TGTGCCAGCAGTTCGGGATCTGGGTACGAGCAGTACTTC. Translating gives CASSSGSGYEQYF.

This chain joins TRBV7-3 and TRBJ2-1; possible D gene TRBD2, 5 bases. The germline V and J ends were trimmed by 2 bases and 4 bases, with 12 bases remaining between them. Germline V gene lookup returns CDR1 SGHTA and CDR2 FQGTGA. CDR3 length: 15 amino acids. The CDR3 nucleotides read TGTGCCAGCAGCTTAGGCGGGCTGGGGTACAATGAGCAGTTCTTC. Translation gives CASSLGGLGYNEQFF.